In its sample, the clone carrying this T cell receptor beta chain was seen many times. Its antigen is unidentified. Library construction for TCR beta used iRepertoire HTBI primers and Arm-PCR of CDR3 regions. TCRdb fed the multiplex PCR reads into MiXCR, producing one record per CDR3 protein. The data hold approximately 400,000 distinct CDR3 sequences, with roughly a sixth observed a single time. This specimen belongs to a study of regulatory T cells in long-lasting Graves disease. Broader study findings: Those with persistent Graves' had less TCR diversity than newly diagnosed patients. TRBV28, TRBJ1-2 and TRBJ2-5 were segments that persistent disease favored. Clonotypes that were public and shared totalled a few thousand in persistent patients versus over 800 in new patients.

Losses at the gene ends were 6 bases for V and 3 bases for J; bases not matched to a gene: 5. Germline-derived CDR1 and CDR2 are SNHLY and FYNNEI. CDR3 length: 14 amino acids. Time point described: newly diagnosed GD, antithyroid drugs for less than 3 months. The TCR library was prepared using RNA isolated from PBMCs. The source of this sequence is a female donor with Graves disease. Sequencing used peripheral blood mononuclear cells (PBMCs), obtained at new diagnosis, from a patient treated with antithyroid drugs. The rearrangement uses TRBV2 and TRBJ2-5, with 9 bases aligning to TRBD1. The CDR3 DNA follows: TGTGCCAGCAGCCGGGACAGGGAGGAAGAGACCCAGTACTTC. Its protein product is CASSRDREEETQYF. Looking up the rest from reference TRBV2 and TRBJ2-5 gives the full variable domain: EPEVTQTPSHQVTQMGQEVILRCVPISNHLYFYWYRQILGQKVEFLVSFYNNEISEKSEIFDDQFSVERPDGSNFTLKIRSTKLEDSAMYFCASSRDREEETQYFGPGTRLLVL.